Given below is one TCR beta chain in context. The protocol was immunoSEQ multiplex PCR, while the TCRdb copy is restricted to in-frame clones and leaves out a portion. Among roughly 190,000 clones listed, about 86% were seen once. The data were obtained in a study of blood T cell repertoires in COVID-19. Study at large: Sources were T cells, B-cell-depleted T cells, or PBMCs; the material itself was cDNA or gDNA.

The CDR3 consists of 16 residues. V was trimmed by 7 bases and J by 4 bases, leaving 22 bases between them. The germline V gene has CDR1 LNHDA and CDR2 SQIVND (reference sequence). This receptor was identified in a woman at least 80 years old in a cohort sampled during active or convalescent COVID-19. This chain uses TRBV19 with TRBJ1-1; the D is unclear. The specimen sequenced was peripheral blood. CDR3 residues: CASTTSPGIRSTEAFF. The CDR3 DNA is TGTGCCAGTACCACATCCCCGGGAATAAGGTCCACTGAAGCTTTCTTT.